Listed below are T cell receptor beta chains from one sample, sequenced in a study of tumor and adjacent non-tumor tissue in lung cancer. TCRdb ran MiXCR on the multiplex PCR reads and lists one entry per CDR3 protein. The table records 60,000 to 85,000 distinct CDR3 sequences, roughly 77% of them present only once. Sequences were obtained from distant non-tumor lung tissue. These receptors were obtained from a man aged 55 to 70 with non-small cell lung cancer. Each CDR3 is given without its conserved first and last residue. Rows give clone size only sometimes, using once, few, many, or a class for an expanded clone.

clone_size | j_call | v_call | cdr3_aa
. | TRBJ1-2 | TRBV6-1 | ASGEGQAQKGYT
. | TRBJ1-2 | TRBV6-2/TRBV6-3 | ASGYPGTGDYGYT
. | TRBJ2-7 | TRBV6-5 | TSSCSRRETAEQY
many | TRBJ2-2 | TRBV28 | ASRPSGGMNTGELF
. | TRBJ1-2 | TRBV29-1 | SIEIPDRYYGYT
once | TRBJ1-5 | TRBV4-1 | ASSAFRGGNRPLH
. | TRBJ1-2 | TRBV20-1 | SAPTGGYGYT
. | TRBJ2-2 | TRBV5-4 | ANSLRPNTGQLF
many | TRBJ1-4 | TRBV20-1 | SAQGAGSATNEKLF
. | TRBJ2-3 | TRBV6-2/TRBV6-3 | ASSPWTGGGTQC
. | TRBJ1-1 | TRBV28 | ASRPDGLEAF
. | TRBJ2-5 | TRBV20-1 | SAETTGMQETQY
once | TRBJ2-2 | TRBV28 | ASIDPGQGLAGELF
. | TRBJ2-1 | TRBV6-5 | ASILRAGGGYNEHF
. | TRBJ2-1 | TRBV20-1 | SASTWLAGDYEQF
. | TRBJ1-5 | TRBV4-2 | ASSQTGTGKRSQH
. | TRBJ2-7 | TRBV6-5 | VSSYSRRKTAEQC